The clone carrying this TCR beta chain was seen a single time. This entry belongs to a study of blood T cell repertoires in COVID-19. About the study: COVID-19 samples, acute and convalescent, were from the United States, Italy and Spain. Sample material is recorded as cDNA or gDNA derived from T cells, B-cell-depleted T cells, or PBMCs.

Adults between roughly 18 and 90 years of age took part from 24 US areas. Authors' processing steps: Reference gene primer amplification gave nucleated cell count estimates. Clones were sequenced by immunoSEQ multiplex PCR, and TCRdb holds only the in-frame ones, with some missing. V, J and clone size derive from that table, while D and trimming were established from the DNA sequence. The profile shows about 430,000 clones, nearly 90% of them singletons. This CDR3 has 11 amino acids. The V and J ends lost 4 bases and 9 bases respectively, with 10 bases between them. Looked up from germline, CDR1 is MNHEY and CDR2 is SMNVEV (reference sequence).

Material for sequencing was PBMCs or T cells enriched from blood (not recorded which). The clonotype originates from a woman between 18 and 29 years old who had been exposed to COVID-19. The chain recombines TRBV27 with TRBJ2-7, with D perhaps TRBD2 (5 bases). DNA for the CDR3: TGTGCCAGCAGTTCCCCCGAGGGGCAGTACTTC. Translation: CASSSPEGQYF.